The present T cell receptor (beta chain) was sequenced within a study of OX40 agonist ivuxolimab in advanced cancers. Background on the study: Eligibility admitted prior anti-PD-1, anti-PD-L1 or anti-CTLA-4 therapy; around 41% had some.

This CDR3 contains 13 residues. Deletions cut 5 bases from V and 3 bases from J, with 10 bases between. Germline V gene sequence: CDR1 MNHEY, CDR2 SVGAGI. Repertoires were generated with immunoSEQ multiplex PCR, while TCRdb's copy carries only in-frame clones and drops some. The top ten clones hold 0.5% to 0.85% of a sample with tens of thousands of clones, roughly 85% of them seen once. Source: CD4+ or CD8+ T cells sorted from blood, taken in a trial of the OX40 agonist ivuxolimab. This chain joins TRBV6-5 and TRBJ1-2, with D possibly being TRBD1 (5 bases). The source is an adult with an advanced solid tumor such as melanoma, head and neck, liver or kidney cancer. CDR3 sequence reads: CASSPGGDYGYTF. The CDR3 DNA reads TGTGCCAGCAGTCCAGGAGGGGACTATGGCTACACCTTC.